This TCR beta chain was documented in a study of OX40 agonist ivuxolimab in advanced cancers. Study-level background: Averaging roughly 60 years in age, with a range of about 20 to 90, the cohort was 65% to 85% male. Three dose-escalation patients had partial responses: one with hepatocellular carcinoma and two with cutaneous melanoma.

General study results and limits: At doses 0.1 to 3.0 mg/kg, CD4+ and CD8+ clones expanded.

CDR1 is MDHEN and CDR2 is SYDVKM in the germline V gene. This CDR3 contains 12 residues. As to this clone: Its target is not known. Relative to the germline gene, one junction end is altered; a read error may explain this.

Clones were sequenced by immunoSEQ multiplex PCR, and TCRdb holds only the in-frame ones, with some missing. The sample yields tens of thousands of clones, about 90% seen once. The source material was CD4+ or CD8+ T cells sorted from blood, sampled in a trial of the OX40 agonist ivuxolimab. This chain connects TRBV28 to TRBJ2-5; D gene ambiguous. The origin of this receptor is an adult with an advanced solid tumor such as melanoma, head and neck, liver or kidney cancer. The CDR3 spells CASSLDQQTQYF. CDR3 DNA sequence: TGTGCCAGCAGTTTAGACCAACAGACCCAGTACTTC.